This TCR beta chain was identified in a study of T-cell memory formation after mild COVID-19. Study observations and caveats: Clones shrinking between day 15 and 85 showed a balanced CD4/CD8 split, and those that grew later tilted toward CD4+.

The CDR3 is 14 amino acids. Trimming cost V 6 bases and J 0 bases, with 13 bases left between them. Germline V gene data show CDR1 as DFQATT and CDR2 as SNEGSKA (reference sequence). A 5'RACE reaction primed in the constant segment made cDNA libraries of TCR alpha and TCR beta, and these carried sample barcodes and UMIs. Via MiXCR, TCRdb re-called the 5' RACE reads, giving one row per CDR3 protein. In the table there are more than 250,000 distinct CDR3 sequences, around 15% of which are singletons. This clonotype has more than one count but fewer than ten. Its antigen remains unknown. The sequence derives from a man between 18 and 29 years old who had mild COVID-19 (a few samples of this study predate the infection). Cell type and time point are not known. Sequenced input: PBMCs or a T cell subset sorted from them (not recorded which). The chain is built from TRBV20-1 and TRBJ2-3; no clear D gene. The CDR3 reads CSASDRRSTDTQYF. In nucleotides, the CDR3 is TGCAGTGCCTCGGACCGGAGAAGCACAGATACGCAGTATTTT.